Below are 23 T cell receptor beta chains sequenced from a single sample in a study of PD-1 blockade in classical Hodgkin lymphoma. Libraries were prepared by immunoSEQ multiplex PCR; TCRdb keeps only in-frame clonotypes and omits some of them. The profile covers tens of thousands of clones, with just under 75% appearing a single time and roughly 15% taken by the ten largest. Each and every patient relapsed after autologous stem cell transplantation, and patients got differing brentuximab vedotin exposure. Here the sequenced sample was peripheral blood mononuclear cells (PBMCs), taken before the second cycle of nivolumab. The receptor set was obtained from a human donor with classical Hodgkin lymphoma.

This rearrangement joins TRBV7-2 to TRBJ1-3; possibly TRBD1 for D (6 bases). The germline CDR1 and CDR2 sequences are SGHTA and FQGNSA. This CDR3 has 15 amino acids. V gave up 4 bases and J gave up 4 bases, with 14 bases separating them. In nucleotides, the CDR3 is TGTGCCAGCAGCTCTTCCCCAGGGGCGGGAAACACCATATATTTT. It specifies CASSSSPGAGNTIYF.

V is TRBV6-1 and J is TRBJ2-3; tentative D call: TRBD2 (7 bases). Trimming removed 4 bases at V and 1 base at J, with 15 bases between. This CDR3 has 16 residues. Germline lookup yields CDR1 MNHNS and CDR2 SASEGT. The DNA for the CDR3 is TGTGCCAGCAGTGCGCCTGGGGGGGGGCGCACAGATACGCAGTATTTT. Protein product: CASSAPGGGRTDTQYF.

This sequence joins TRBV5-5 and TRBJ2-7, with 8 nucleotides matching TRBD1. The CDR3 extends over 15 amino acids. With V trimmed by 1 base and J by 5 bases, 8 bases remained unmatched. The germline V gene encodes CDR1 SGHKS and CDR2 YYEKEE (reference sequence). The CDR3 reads CASSLNGQGANEQYF. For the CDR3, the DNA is TGTGCCAGCAGCTTGAACGGGCAGGGGGCGAACGAGCAGTACTTC.

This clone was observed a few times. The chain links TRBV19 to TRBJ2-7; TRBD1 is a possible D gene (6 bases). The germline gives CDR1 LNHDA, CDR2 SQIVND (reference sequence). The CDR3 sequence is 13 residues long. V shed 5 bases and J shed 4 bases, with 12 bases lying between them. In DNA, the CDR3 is TGTGCCAGTAGTGGCCGACAGGATTACGAGCAGTACTTC. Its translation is CASSGRQDYEQYF. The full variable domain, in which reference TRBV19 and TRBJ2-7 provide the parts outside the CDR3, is DGGITQSPKYLFRKEGQNVTLSCEQNLNHDAMYWYRQDPGQGLRLIYYSQIVNDFQKGDIAEGYSVSREKKESFPLTVTSAQKNPTAFYLCASSGRQDYEQYFGPGTRLTVT.

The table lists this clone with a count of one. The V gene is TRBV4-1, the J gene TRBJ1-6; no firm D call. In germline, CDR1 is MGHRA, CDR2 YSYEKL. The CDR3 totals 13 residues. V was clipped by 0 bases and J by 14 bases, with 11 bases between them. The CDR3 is CASSQDPQVALHF. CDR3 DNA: TGCGCCAGCAGCCAAGATCCTCAGGTAGCCCTCCACTTT.

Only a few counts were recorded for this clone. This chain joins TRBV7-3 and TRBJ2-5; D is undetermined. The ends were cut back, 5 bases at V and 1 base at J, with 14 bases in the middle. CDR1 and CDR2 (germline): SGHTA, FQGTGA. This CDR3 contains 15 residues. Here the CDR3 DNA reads TGTGCCAGCAGCCCAGCACCCCCGGCCCAAGAGACCCAGTACTTC. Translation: CASSPAPPAQETQYF.

Written as DNA, the CDR3 is TGTGCCAGCAGAGGGAATCAGCCCCAGCATTTT. Protein sequence: CASRGNQPQHF. The rearrangement uses TRBV6-5 and TRBJ1-5; D gene unclear. From germline, CDR1 is MNHEY and CDR2 SVGAGI. V was pared by 6 bases and J by 4 bases, with 4 bases between. The CDR3 is 11 residues long.

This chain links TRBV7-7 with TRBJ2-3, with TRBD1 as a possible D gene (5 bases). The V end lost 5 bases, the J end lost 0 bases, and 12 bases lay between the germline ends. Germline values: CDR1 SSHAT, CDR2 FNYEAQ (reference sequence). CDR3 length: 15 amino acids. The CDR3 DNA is TGTGCCAGCAGCAAGCAGGGTTTTAGCACAGATACGCAGTATTTT. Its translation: CASSKQGFSTDTQYF.

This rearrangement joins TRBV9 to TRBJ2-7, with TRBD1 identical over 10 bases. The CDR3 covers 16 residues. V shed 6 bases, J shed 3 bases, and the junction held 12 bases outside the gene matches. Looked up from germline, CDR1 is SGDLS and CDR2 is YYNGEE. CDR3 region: CASIIIRDRGHYEQYF. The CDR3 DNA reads TGTGCCAGCATCATCATCCGGGACAGGGGTCACTACGAGCAGTACTTC.

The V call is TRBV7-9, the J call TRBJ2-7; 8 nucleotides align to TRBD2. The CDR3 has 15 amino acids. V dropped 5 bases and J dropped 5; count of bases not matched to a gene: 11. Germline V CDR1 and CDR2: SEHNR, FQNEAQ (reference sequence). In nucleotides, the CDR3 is TGTGCCAGCAGCCAAGATATGGGCGGGAGGAACGAGCAGTACTTC. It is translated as CASSQDMGGRNEQYF.

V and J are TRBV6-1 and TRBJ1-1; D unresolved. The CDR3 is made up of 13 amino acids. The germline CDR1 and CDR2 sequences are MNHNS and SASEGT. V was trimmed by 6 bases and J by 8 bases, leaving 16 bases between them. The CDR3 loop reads CASRYFGGYEAFF. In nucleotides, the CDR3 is TGTGCCAGCAGGTACTTCGGCGGGTACGAAGCTTTCTTT.

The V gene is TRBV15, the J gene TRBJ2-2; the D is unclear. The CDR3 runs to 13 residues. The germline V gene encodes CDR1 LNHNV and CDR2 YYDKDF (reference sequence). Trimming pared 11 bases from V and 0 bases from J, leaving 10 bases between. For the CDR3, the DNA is TGTGCCGCCCAGGTCCCGAACACCGGGGAGCTGTTTTTT. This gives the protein CAAQVPNTGELFF.

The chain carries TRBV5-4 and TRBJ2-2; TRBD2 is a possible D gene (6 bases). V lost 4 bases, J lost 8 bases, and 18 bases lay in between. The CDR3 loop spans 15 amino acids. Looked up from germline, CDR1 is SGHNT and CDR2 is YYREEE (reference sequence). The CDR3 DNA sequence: TGTGCCAGCAGCCTGGTGGGACTCACAAAGGGGGAGCTGTTTTTT. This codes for CASSLVGLTKGELFF.

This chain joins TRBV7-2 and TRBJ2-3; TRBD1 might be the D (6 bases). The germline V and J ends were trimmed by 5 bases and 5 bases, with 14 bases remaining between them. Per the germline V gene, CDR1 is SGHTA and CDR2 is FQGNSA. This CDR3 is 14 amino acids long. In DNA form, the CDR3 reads TGTGCCAGCAGCCCGAGGACAGCCCTAGATACGCAGTATTTT. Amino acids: CASSPRTALDTQYF. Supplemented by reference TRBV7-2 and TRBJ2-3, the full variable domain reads GAGVSQSPSNKVTEKGKDVELRCDPISGHTALYWYRQSLGQGLEFLIYFQGNSAPDKSGLPSDRFSAERTGGSVSTLTIQRTQQEDSAVYLCASSPRTALDTQYFGPGTRLTVL.

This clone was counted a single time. CDR3 in amino acids: CASMAGMNTEAFF. CDR3 sequence (DNA): TGTGCCAGCATGGCTGGGATGAACACTGAAGCTTTCTTT. The rearrangement links TRBV6-5 to TRBJ1-1, with D uncertain. This CDR3 contains 13 residues. CDR1 and CDR2 (germline): MNHEY, SVGAGI. V lost 7 bases and J lost 0, with 9 bases in between.

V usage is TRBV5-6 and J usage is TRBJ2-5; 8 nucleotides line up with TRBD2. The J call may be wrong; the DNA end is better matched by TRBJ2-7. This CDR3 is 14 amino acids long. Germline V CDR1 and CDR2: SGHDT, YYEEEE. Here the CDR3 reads CASSLGGGTYEQYF. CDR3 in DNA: TGTGCCAGCAGCTTGGGCGGGGGGACCTACGAGCAGTACTTC.

The CDR3 loop reads CASSFKQVVRELFF. CDR3 in DNA: TGTGCCAGCAGTTTTAAGCAGGTTGTACGGGAGCTGTTTTTT. This chain connects TRBV28 to TRBJ2-2; no reliable D call. Trimming shortened V by 3 bases and J by 9 bases, and 14 bases separated the two germline ends. Germline assignment: CDR1 MDHEN and CDR2 SYDVKM. The CDR3 sequence is 14 residues long.

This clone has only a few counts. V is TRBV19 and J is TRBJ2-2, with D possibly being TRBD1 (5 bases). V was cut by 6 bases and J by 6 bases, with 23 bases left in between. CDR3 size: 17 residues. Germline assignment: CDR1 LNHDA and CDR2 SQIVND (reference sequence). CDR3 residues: CASRLKSAGSFPGELFF. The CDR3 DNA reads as TGTGCCAGTAGGCTTAAGTCCGCAGGGTCGTTCCCCGGGGAGCTGTTTTTT.

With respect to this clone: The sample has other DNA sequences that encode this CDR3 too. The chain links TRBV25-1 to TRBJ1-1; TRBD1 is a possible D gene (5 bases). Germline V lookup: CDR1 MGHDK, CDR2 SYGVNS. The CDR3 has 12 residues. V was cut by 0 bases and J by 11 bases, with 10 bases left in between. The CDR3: CASSEYGGKAFF. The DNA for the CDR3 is TGTGCCAGCAGTGAATACGGGGGGAAGGCTTTCTTT.

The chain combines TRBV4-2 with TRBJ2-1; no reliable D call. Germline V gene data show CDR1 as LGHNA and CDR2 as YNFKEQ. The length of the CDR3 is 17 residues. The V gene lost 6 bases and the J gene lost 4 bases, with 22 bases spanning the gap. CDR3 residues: CASRPATTNNLYNEQFF. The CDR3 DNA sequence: TGTGCCAGCAGACCGGCCACAACTAATAACTTATACAATGAGCAGTTCTTC.

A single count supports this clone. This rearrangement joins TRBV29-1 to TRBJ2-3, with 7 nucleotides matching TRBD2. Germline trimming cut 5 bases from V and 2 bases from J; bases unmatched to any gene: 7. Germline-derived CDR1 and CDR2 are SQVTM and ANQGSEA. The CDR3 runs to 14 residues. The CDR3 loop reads CSVPTSVYTDTQYF. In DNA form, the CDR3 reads TGCAGCGTTCCAACTAGCGTGTACACAGATACGCAGTATTTT.

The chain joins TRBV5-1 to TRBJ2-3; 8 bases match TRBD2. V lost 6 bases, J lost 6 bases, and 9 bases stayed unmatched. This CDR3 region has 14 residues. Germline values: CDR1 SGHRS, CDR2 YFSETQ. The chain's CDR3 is CASTSGRDRDTQYF. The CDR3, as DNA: TGCGCCAGCACGAGCGGGAGAGATAGGGATACGCAGTATTTT.

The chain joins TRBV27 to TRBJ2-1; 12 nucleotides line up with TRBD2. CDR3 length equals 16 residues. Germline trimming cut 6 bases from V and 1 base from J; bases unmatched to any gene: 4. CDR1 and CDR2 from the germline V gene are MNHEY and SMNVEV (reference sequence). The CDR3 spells CASSPLAGGSYNEQFF. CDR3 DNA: TGTGCCAGCAGCCCGCTAGCGGGAGGGTCCTACAATGAGCAGTTCTTC.